This TCR beta chain comes out of a study of T cell changes during pregnancy in multiple sclerosis (dated by TCRdb to the late 2010s). For context, the study as a whole: The study examined how the T cell repertoire changed over the course of pregnancy in women with multiple sclerosis.

The receptor library was made with the immunoSEQ multiplex PCR assay. TCRdb obtained this table from immuneACCESS and retained in-frame rearrangements with V and J assigned. These tables miss some clones; where compared with another copy, unresolved V genes account for less than half of the shortfall, and the remainder is unexplained. Counted in this sample were 90,000 to 130,000 clones; 80% to 95% of them appeared once. Approximately 1.5% of the sample is held by the ten biggest clonotypes. CDR1 and CDR2 were assigned from the germline V gene as SGHTA and FQGTGA. The CDR3 runs 14 amino acids, cysteine and phenylalanine included. This entry keeps only the CDR3 DNA: 42 bases, framed from base 1. Between the V and J ends, shortened by 3 bases and 5 bases respectively, the junction contains 13 bases. A remark on this clone: It lacks a known antigen. No base-level quality is on record; no much larger clone is a single base apart.

The TCR was taken from a female donor with multiple sclerosis, enrolled in a pregnancy study. Recombination linked TRBV7-3 to TRBJ1-1; the D region possibly corresponds to TRBD1 (6 bases align). Here the sequenced sample was peripheral blood, taken in the third trimester of pregnancy. CDR3 sequence: CASSLQGPGTEAFF. The nucleotide sequence reads TGTGCCAGCAGCTTGCAGGGGCCTGGGACTGAAGCTTTCTTT.